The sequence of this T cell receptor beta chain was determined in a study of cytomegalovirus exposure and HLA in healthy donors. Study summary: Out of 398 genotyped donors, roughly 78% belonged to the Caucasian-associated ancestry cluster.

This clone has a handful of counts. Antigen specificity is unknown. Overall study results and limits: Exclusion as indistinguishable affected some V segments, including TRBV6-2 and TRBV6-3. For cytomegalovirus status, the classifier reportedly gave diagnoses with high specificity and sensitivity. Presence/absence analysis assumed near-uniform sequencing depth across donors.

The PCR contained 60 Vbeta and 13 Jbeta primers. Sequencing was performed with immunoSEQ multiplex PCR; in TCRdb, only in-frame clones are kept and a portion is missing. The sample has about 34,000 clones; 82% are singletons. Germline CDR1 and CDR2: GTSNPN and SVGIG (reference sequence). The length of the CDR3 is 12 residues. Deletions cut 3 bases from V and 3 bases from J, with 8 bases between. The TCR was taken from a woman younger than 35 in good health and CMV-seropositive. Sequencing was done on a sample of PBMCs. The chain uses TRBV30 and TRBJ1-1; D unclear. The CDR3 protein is CAWSREYTEAFF. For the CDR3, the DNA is TGTGCCTGGAGCCGGGAGTACACTGAAGCTTTCTTT.